The rows below give T cell receptor beta chains drawn from one sample of a study of vaccination and CD4 T cells after COVID-19. TCRdb re-analysed the PCR reads in MiXCR, keeping a single row per CDR3 protein. The profile shows about 14,000 distinct CDR3 sequences, 33% of them singletons. Their antigens remain unidentified. This specimen was CD4+ T cells from blood, cultured in vitro, taken after SARS-CoV-2 vaccination. These receptors were taken from a human donor who had recovered from COVID-19. Both conserved end residues are part of each CDR3. A D gene is named only where the DNA matches it firmly. Size values are once, few and many counts, or a class for expanded clones, and some rows have none.

clone size | J gene | D gene | V gene | CDR3 DNA | CDR3 protein
NA | TRBJ2-3 | TRBD2 | TRBV20-1 | TGCAGTGCTAGGGGGGTAGCGGGAACCAATACGCAGTATTTT | CSARGVAGTNTQYF
NA | TRBJ1-5 | TRBD1 | TRBV12-3/TRBV12-4 | TGTGCCAGCAGCAGGGACAGGGGGGGTTATAGCAATCAGCCCCAGCATTTT | CASSRDRGGYSNQPQHF
medium-sized | TRBJ1-6 | NA | TRBV4-3 | TGCGCCAGCAGCCAAGGGGCGCCGGGACACTTCTTTCTCCACTTT | CASSQGAPGHFFLHF
few | TRBJ1-1 | NA | TRBV6-2/TRBV6-3 | TGTGCCAGCAGTTACAGGGGGGCGCACACTGAAGCTTTCTTT | CASSYRGAHTEAFF
few | TRBJ1-5 | NA | TRBV25-1 | TGTGCCAGCAGGGCGGGGCGGGATCAGCCCCAGCATTTT | CASRAGRDQPQHF
few | TRBJ1-5 | NA | TRBV10-2 | TGCGCCAGCAGCCCCCAGGGAAAGAGCAATCAGCCCCAGCATTTT | CASSPQGKSNQPQHF
few | TRBJ1-2 | NA | TRBV7-2 | TGTGCCAGCAGCCCAGATGGGGGGTATGGCTACACCTTC | CASSPDGGYGYTF
few | TRBJ2-7 | NA | TRBV4-2 | TGTGCCAGCAGCCAAGCGATCGCTGCCTACGAGCAGTACTTC | CASSQAIAAYEQYF
few | TRBJ1-1 | NA | TRBV10-3 | TGTGCCATCAGTGAGTTTATGGAAGCTTTCTTT | CAISEFMEAFF
NA | TRBJ2-2 | NA | TRBV20-1 | TGCAGTGCTATCGGGGGGAACACCGGGGAGCTGTTTTTT | CSAIGGNTGELFF
NA | TRBJ1-6 | NA | TRBV19 | TGTGCCAGTAGTACGGGACCCACTGCCTCACCCCTCCACTTT | CASSTGPTASPLHF
NA | TRBJ1-3 | NA | TRBV4-1 | TGCGCCAGCAGCCAACAACAGGGAGAAGGAAACACCATATATTTT | CASSQQQGEGNTIYF
few | TRBJ2-3 | TRBD2 | TRBV2 | TGTGCCAGCACCGCGGGACTAGCGGGCTTGGATACGCAGTATTTT | CASTAGLAGLDTQYF
few | TRBJ1-1 | TRBD1 | TRBV7-9 | TGTGCCAGCAGCTTAGCGGGACAGGGAGGGGAAGCTTTCTTT | CASSLAGQGGEAFF
few | TRBJ1-6 | NA | TRBV28 | TGTGCCAGCAGTGGAACGGGGAATTCACCCCTCCACTTT | CASSGTGNSPLHF
NA | TRBJ2-5 | NA | TRBV29-1 | TGCAGCGTTAGCCATTCGCCCCAAGAGACCCAGTACTTC | CSVSHSPQETQYF
NA | TRBJ2-7 | NA | TRBV7-8 | TGTGCCAGCAGCCCCCGGGTAGCGGACAACTACGAGCAGTACTTC | CASSPRVADNYEQYF
few | TRBJ1-5 | NA | TRBV2 | TGTGCCAGCACCAAGGCCGCGGGGGGGCCGAAACAGCCCCAGCATTTT | CASTKAAGGPKQPQHF
NA | TRBJ2-1 | NA | TRBV20-1 | TGCAGTGCTAGAGAAGGGGGGGGGGCCCCCTACAATGAGCAGTTCTTC | CSAREGGGAPYNEQFF
few | TRBJ2-1 | TRBD2 | TRBV12-3/TRBV12-4 | TGTGCCAGCAGTTTAAAGGGACTAGCGGGGAGCAATGAGCAGTTCTTC | CASSLKGLAGSNEQFF
NA | TRBJ2-5 | TRBD1 | TRBV20-1 | TGCAGTGCTAGAAGACCCGGGACAGGCCAAGAGACCCAGTACTTC | CSARRPGTGQETQYF
NA | TRBJ2-7 | NA | TRBV12-3/TRBV12-4 | TGTGCCAGCAGTACGGACAGTTACGAGCAGTACTTC | CASSTDSYEQYF
few | TRBJ2-5 | NA | TRBV6-1 | TGTGCCAGCAGTGAAGAGGGGTTGAGGGGGGGGACCCAGTACTTC | CASSEEGLRGGTQYF
NA | TRBJ2-1 | TRBD1 | TRBV5-4 | TGTGCCAGCAGCTCCGGACAGGGACGATACTCCTACAATGAGCAGTTCTTC | CASSSGQGRYSYNEQFF
NA | TRBJ1-5 | NA | TRBV9 | TGTGCCAGCAGCGCTACGGGGGGTCATCAGCCCCAGCATTTT | CASSATGGHQPQHF
NA | TRBJ2-3 | NA | TRBV6-5 | TGTGCCAGCAGTTACGTTCTGAGCACAGATACGCAGTATTTT | CASSYVLSTDTQYF
NA | TRBJ1-4 | NA | TRBV28 | TGTGCCAGCAGTTTTGCCCAGGGTCATGAAAAACTGTTTTTT | CASSFAQGHEKLFF
NA | TRBJ2-7 | NA | TRBV28 | TGTGCCAGCAGGGGGGGACAGACCGGATCGTCCTACGAGCAGTACTTC | CASRGGQTGSSYEQYF
NA | TRBJ1-2 | NA | TRBV12-3/TRBV12-4 | TGTGCCAGCAGTTTGGCAAACTATGGCTACACCTTC | CASSLANYGYTF
NA | TRBJ2-1 | TRBD1 | TRBV11-3 | TGTGCCAGCAGCTCCTCCTGGACAGGGACAATACTTCATGAGCAGTTCTTC | CASSSSWTGTILHEQFF
NA | TRBJ2-3 | NA | TRBV7-2 | TGTGCCAGCAGCTTACCCCAGACAGATACGCAGTATTTT | CASSLPQTDTQYF
NA | TRBJ2-3 | NA | TRBV12-3/TRBV12-4 | TGTGCCAGCAGTTTATACGGGAGCGCAGATACGCAGTATTTT | CASSLYGSADTQYF
NA | TRBJ2-4 | TRBD1 | TRBV11-3 | TGTGCCAGCAGCGGACAGGGCAAAAACATTCAGTACTTC | CASSGQGKNIQYF
NA | TRBJ2-5 | TRBD2 | TRBV4-1 | TGCGCCAGCAGCCAAGGCTCACTAGCGGGAGGAGAGACCCAGTACTTC | CASSQGSLAGGETQYF
NA | TRBJ1-5 | NA | TRBV19 | TGTGCCAGTAGTATGGGCCAAACAGATCAGCCCCAGCATTTT | CASSMGQTDQPQHF
NA | TRBJ2-7 | NA | TRBV12-3/TRBV12-4 | TGTGCCAGCAGTTTGGGCTACGAGCAGTACTTC | CASSLGYEQYF
few | TRBJ2-5 | NA | TRBV27 | TGTGCCAGCAGTACGAGACAGGAGACCCAGTACTTC | CASSTRQETQYF
few | TRBJ1-1 | NA | TRBV28 | TGTGCCAGCAGTCCCCAGGAATCCCAAGCTTTCTTT | CASSPQESQAFF
NA | TRBJ1-1 | NA | TRBV5-5 | TGTGCCAGCAGCCCGGAGTGGGTGAACACTGAAGCTTTCTTT | CASSPEWVNTEAFF
NA | TRBJ2-3 | NA | TRBV7-2 | TGTGCCAGCAGTCATGATGGGGGGCTAAGCACAGATACGCAGTATTTT | CASSHDGGLSTDTQYF
NA | TRBJ2-4 | TRBD2 | TRBV11-1 | TGTGCCAGCAGCCCCGAGGAGAGGACACGGGGGGACATTCAGTACTTC | CASSPEERTRGDIQYF
few | TRBJ2-3 | TRBD2 | TRBV7-2 | TGTGCCAGCAGCCCTCAGCGGGATGGCACAGATACGCAGTATTTT | CASSPQRDGTDTQYF
NA | TRBJ2-5 | TRBD2 | TRBV20-1 | TGCAGTGCCAAGGGACTATCTCTTGAGACCCAGTACTTC | CSAKGLSLETQYF
few | TRBJ2-3 | NA | TRBV6-1 | TGTGCCAGCAGACAGGGTTCTACAGATACGCAGTATTTT | CASRQGSTDTQYF
NA | TRBJ1-2 | NA | TRBV28 | TGTGCCAGCAGTTTATGGGGGGCTGGGCGTAAGGGCTACACCTTC | CASSLWGAGRKGYTF
few | TRBJ2-3 | NA | TRBV20-1 | TGCAGTGCGTATTCGGGCCGCCCTAGCACAGATACGCAGTATTTT | CSAYSGRPSTDTQYF
NA | TRBJ1-1 | TRBD1 | TRBV4-1 | TGCGCCAGCAGCAGACAGGGGGCAGGCGGGGCTTTCTTT | CASSRQGAGGAFF
few | TRBJ1-1 | NA | TRBV2 | TGTGCCAGCAGTAACACACTGAACACTGAAGCTTTCTTT | CASSNTLNTEAFF
NA | TRBJ2-7 | NA | TRBV7-6 | TGTGCCAGCTCACCCAGTGCCAGCGGCAAAACCTACGAGCAGTACTTC | CASSPSASGKTYEQYF
few | TRBJ2-1 | NA | TRBV20-1 | TGCAGTGCTAGCGAAAGGGAGCAGTTCTTC | CSASEREQFF